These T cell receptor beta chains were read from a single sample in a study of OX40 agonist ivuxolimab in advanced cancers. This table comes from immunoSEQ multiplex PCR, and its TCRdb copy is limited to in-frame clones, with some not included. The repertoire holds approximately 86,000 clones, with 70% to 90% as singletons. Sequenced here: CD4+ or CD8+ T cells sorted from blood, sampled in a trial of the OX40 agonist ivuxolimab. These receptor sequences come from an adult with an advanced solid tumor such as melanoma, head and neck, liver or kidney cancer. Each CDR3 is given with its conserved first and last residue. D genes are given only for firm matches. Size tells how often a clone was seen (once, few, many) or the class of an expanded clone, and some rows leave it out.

CDR3nt: TGCGCCAGCAGCTCCCACCCAGGGGTCTACAATGAGCAGTTCTTC
CDR3aa: CASSSHPGVYNEQFF
j_gene: TRBJ2-1
v_gene: TRBV5-1
abundance: .
d_gene: .

CDR3nt: TGTGCCTGGAGTGTGGGAATTTGGGGCTACACCTTC
CDR3aa: CAWSVGIWGYTF
j_gene: TRBJ1-2
v_gene: TRBV30
abundance: .
d_gene: .

CDR3nt: TGTGCCAGCAGTTTTCACCCCCTTCGGCAGGGGGCACGTGAAAAACTGTTTTTT
CDR3aa: CASSFHPLRQGAREKLFF
j_gene: TRBJ1-4
v_gene: TRBV27
abundance: .
d_gene: TRBD1

CDR3nt: TGTGCCAGCAGCTTAGCGCGGGTAGCCAATCTCCACGAGCAGTACTTC
CDR3aa: CASSLARVANLHEQYF
j_gene: TRBJ2-7
v_gene: TRBV7-9
abundance: .
d_gene: .

CDR3nt: TGTGCCAGCAGCTTAGATCCGTTCTCCTACGAGCAGTACTTC
CDR3aa: CASSLDPFSYEQYF
j_gene: TRBJ2-7
v_gene: TRBV7-6
abundance: .
d_gene: .

CDR3nt: TGTGCCAGCAGTTTCCAGGATAATCAGCCCCAGCATTTT
CDR3aa: CASSFQDNQPQHF
j_gene: TRBJ1-5
v_gene: TRBV27
abundance: .
d_gene: .

CDR3nt: TGTGCCAGCAGATTACAGGGGTTAGCTTTCTTT
CDR3aa: CASRLQGLAFF
j_gene: TRBJ1-1
v_gene: TRBV6-5
abundance: .
d_gene: TRBD1

CDR3nt: TGTGCCAGCAGCCTGGACAGGGGCCCCTACGAGCAGTACTTC
CDR3aa: CASSLDRGPYEQYF
j_gene: TRBJ2-7
v_gene: TRBV11-2
abundance: .
d_gene: TRBD1

CDR3nt: TGCGCCAGCAGCCGAGACAGGGGCTCTGGAAACACCATATATTTT
CDR3aa: CASSRDRGSGNTIYF
j_gene: TRBJ1-3
v_gene: TRBV4-1
abundance: .
d_gene: TRBD1

CDR3nt: TGTGCCAGCAGCGATCCCACTAGCTCTGGGGCCAACGTCCTGACTTTC
CDR3aa: CASSDPTSSGANVLTF
j_gene: TRBJ2-6
v_gene: TRBV2
abundance: .
d_gene: .

CDR3nt: TGTGCCAGCAGCTTCTTGGCGGGAGCCTACGAGCAGTACTTC
CDR3aa: CASSFLAGAYEQYF
j_gene: TRBJ2-7
v_gene: TRBV5-6
abundance: .
d_gene: TRBD2

CDR3nt: TGTGCCAGCAGTGGGGCCGGGACAGGGGATCGAAGCACCATATATTTT
CDR3aa: CASSGAGTGDRSTIYF
j_gene: TRBJ1-3
v_gene: TRBV6-1
abundance: few
d_gene: TRBD1

CDR3nt: TGCGCCAGCAGCTACACCGGGGACACTGAAGCTTTCTTT
CDR3aa: CASSYTGDTEAFF
j_gene: TRBJ1-1
v_gene: TRBV5-1
abundance: once
d_gene: .

CDR3nt: TGCGCCAGCAGTTTGGCAGAGAACACTGAAGCTTTCTTT
CDR3aa: CASSLAENTEAFF
j_gene: TRBJ1-1
v_gene: TRBV5-1
abundance: .
d_gene: .

CDR3nt: TGTGCCAGCTCACCTGTGACAGGGGATTTGCAAGAGACCCAGTACTTC
CDR3aa: CASSPVTGDLQETQYF
j_gene: TRBJ2-5
v_gene: TRBV18
abundance: .
d_gene: TRBD1

CDR3nt: TGTGCCAGCAGCTTAGCGACCCTAGTAGCGGGAGGGAGTACGCAGTATTTT
CDR3aa: CASSLATLVAGGSTQYF
j_gene: TRBJ2-3
v_gene: TRBV7-8
abundance: few
d_gene: TRBD2

CDR3nt: TGTGCCAGCAGGTTGACCCAGAACACTGAAGCTTTCTTT
CDR3aa: CASRLTQNTEAFF
j_gene: TRBJ1-1
v_gene: TRBV6-1
abundance: .
d_gene: .

CDR3nt: TGTGCCAGCAGTTACAGAGGGTATGATTCACCCCTCCACTTT
CDR3aa: CASSYRGYDSPLHF
j_gene: TRBJ1-6
v_gene: TRBV6-5
abundance: .
d_gene: .

CDR3nt: TGTGCCAGCACTACGACAGTTGGAGGAACTGAAGCTTTCTTT
CDR3aa: CASTTTVGGTEAFF
j_gene: TRBJ1-1
v_gene: TRBV2
abundance: .
d_gene: .

CDR3nt: TGTGCCAGTAGTCGGGGTAGCGGGACTACTCTTGCTGGGGAGCTGTTTTTT
CDR3aa: CASSRGSGTTLAGELFF
j_gene: TRBJ2-2
v_gene: TRBV19
abundance: .
d_gene: TRBD2

CDR3nt: TGTGCCAGCAGTTTATCGGAGGGGTGGAGGGAGCAGTACTTC
CDR3aa: CASSLSEGWREQYF
j_gene: TRBJ2-7
v_gene: TRBV27
abundance: .
d_gene: .

CDR3nt: TGTGCCAGCAGTTTAGACCCCAGGGTTGGGGGGACCACTGAAGCTTTCTTT
CDR3aa: CASSLDPRVGGTTEAFF
j_gene: TRBJ1-1
v_gene: TRBV27
abundance: .
d_gene: .

CDR3nt: TGTGCCAGCAAACTAAATCCAGGGTCCAACGTCCTGACTTTC
CDR3aa: CASKLNPGSNVLTF
j_gene: TRBJ2-6
v_gene: TRBV2
abundance: .
d_gene: .

CDR3nt: TGTGCCAGCAGCTTAGAAGGCATCTCCTACGAGCAGTACTTC
CDR3aa: CASSLEGISYEQYF
j_gene: TRBJ2-7
v_gene: TRBV7-2
abundance: few
d_gene: .

CDR3nt: TGTGCCAGCAGCGAAAGGACAGGGGTTCAGCCCCAGCATTTT
CDR3aa: CASSERTGVQPQHF
j_gene: TRBJ1-5
v_gene: TRBV6-5
abundance: .
d_gene: TRBD1

CDR3nt: TGCGCCAGCAGCCAGACGCATTCCGGGACTACCCTCTACGAGCAGTACTTC
CDR3aa: CASSQTHSGTTLYEQYF
j_gene: TRBJ2-7
v_gene: TRBV5-4
abundance: .
d_gene: TRBD2

CDR3nt: TGTGCCAGCAGCGAGGATCCGGGAGCAACTAATGAAAAACTGTTTTTT
CDR3aa: CASSEDPGATNEKLFF
j_gene: TRBJ1-4
v_gene: TRBV5-6
abundance: .
d_gene: .

CDR3nt: TGTGCCAGCAGCTTAAATTCGGGCGACCAACTGTTTTTT
CDR3aa: CASSLNSGDQLFF
j_gene: TRBJ1-4
v_gene: TRBV7-6
abundance: once
d_gene: .

CDR3nt: TGTGCCAGCAGCCAAGTGAACAGGGTGAACACTGAAGCTTTCTTT
CDR3aa: CASSQVNRVNTEAFF
j_gene: TRBJ1-1
v_gene: TRBV4-2
abundance: .
d_gene: .

CDR3nt: TGCGCCAGCTCAGGCCGGAGGAGAGACTTC
CDR3aa: CASSGRRRDF
j_gene: TRBJ2-7
v_gene: TRBV5-1
abundance: .
d_gene: .

CDR3nt: TGCGCCAGCAGCGACCCTAGCGGTGGAATTACCCAGTACTTC
CDR3aa: CASSDPSGGITQYF
j_gene: TRBJ2-5
v_gene: TRBV4-1
abundance: .
d_gene: TRBD2

CDR3nt: TGTGCCAGCACGGAACAGATCTACAATGAGCAGTTCTTC
CDR3aa: CASTEQIYNEQFF
j_gene: TRBJ2-1
v_gene: TRBV6-1
abundance: .
d_gene: .

CDR3nt: TGCGCCAGCAGCGGGGGACAGGGACTCTACGAGCAGTACTTC
CDR3aa: CASSGGQGLYEQYF
j_gene: TRBJ2-7
v_gene: TRBV5-1
abundance: .
d_gene: TRBD1

CDR3nt: TGTGCCAGCAGACCCCGGGCATACACTGAAGCTTTCTTT
CDR3aa: CASRPRAYTEAFF
j_gene: TRBJ1-1
v_gene: TRBV6-5
abundance: once
d_gene: .

CDR3nt: TGTGCCTGGCGTCTAGGGGATTCACCCCTCCACTTT
CDR3aa: CAWRLGDSPLHF
j_gene: TRBJ1-6
v_gene: TRBV30
abundance: .
d_gene: .

CDR3nt: TGTGCCAGCAGCCCCAGGGAGAATGAAAAACTGTTTTTT
CDR3aa: CASSPRENEKLFF
j_gene: TRBJ1-4
v_gene: TRBV7-6
abundance: .
d_gene: .

CDR3nt: TGTGCCAGCAGCTTAGTCGGACAGGCTGGTAATTCACCCCTCCACTTT
CDR3aa: CASSLVGQAGNSPLHF
j_gene: TRBJ1-6
v_gene: TRBV11-2
abundance: .
d_gene: TRBD1

CDR3nt: TGTGCCAGCAGCCGATACGGGGGAACAGATACGCAGTATTTT
CDR3aa: CASSRYGGTDTQYF
j_gene: TRBJ2-3
v_gene: TRBV5-6
abundance: .
d_gene: .

CDR3nt: TGCGCCAGCAGCCCCGGACAGGATCCTCAACGGTATGGCTACACCTTC
CDR3aa: CASSPGQDPQRYGYTF
j_gene: TRBJ1-2
v_gene: TRBV5-1
abundance: .
d_gene: TRBD1

CDR3nt: TGTGCCAGCAGTTGGGGACAGGGACTCACAGATACGCAGTATTTT
CDR3aa: CASSWGQGLTDTQYF
j_gene: TRBJ2-3
v_gene: TRBV28
abundance: .
d_gene: TRBD1

CDR3nt: TGTGCCAGCAGCAAAGGCCAGCGAAATAACGAGCAGTACTTC
CDR3aa: CASSKGQRNNEQYF
j_gene: TRBJ2-7
v_gene: TRBV21-1
abundance: .
d_gene: .

CDR3nt: TGTGCCAGCAGTTGGACCGGGACAACTGGGAGCAATGAGCAGTTCTTC
CDR3aa: CASSWTGTTGSNEQFF
j_gene: TRBJ2-1
v_gene: TRBV13
abundance: .
d_gene: .

CDR3nt: TGTGCCAGCAAGGATTCTAGCACAGATACGCAGTATTTT
CDR3aa: CASKDSSTDTQYF
j_gene: TRBJ2-3
v_gene: TRBV25-1
abundance: .
d_gene: .

CDR3nt: TGCGCCAGTGACAGGGGGCGCGACACAGATACGCAGTATTTT
CDR3aa: CASDRGRDTDTQYF
j_gene: TRBJ2-3
v_gene: TRBV10-1
abundance: .
d_gene: TRBD1

CDR3nt: TGTGCCAGCAGCGTACCTTTTACAGATACGCAGTATTTT
CDR3aa: CASSVPFTDTQYF
j_gene: TRBJ2-3
v_gene: TRBV7-2
abundance: .
d_gene: .

CDR3nt: TGTGCCAGCAGCGCAGGGAATTCTGGGGCCAACGTCCTGACTTTC
CDR3aa: CASSAGNSGANVLTF
j_gene: TRBJ2-6
v_gene: TRBV7-3
abundance: .
d_gene: .

CDR3nt: TGCGCCAGCAGCTTGGTGCAGGGGGTCACTGAAGCTTTCTTT
CDR3aa: CASSLVQGVTEAFF
j_gene: TRBJ1-1
v_gene: TRBV5-1
abundance: .
d_gene: TRBD1

CDR3nt: TGTGCCTGGAGGTCAGCCTACGAGCAGTACTTC
CDR3aa: CAWRSAYEQYF
j_gene: TRBJ2-7
v_gene: TRBV30
abundance: .
d_gene: .